Shown below are 8 T cell receptor beta chains from a single sample sequenced in a study of blood T cell repertoires in COVID-19. Measured with immunoSEQ multiplex PCR; TCRdb has only the in-frame clones, and not every one. The profile covers a few hundred thousand clones, with 85% to 90% appearing a single time and more than 9% taken by the ten largest. The material sequenced was PBMCs or T cells enriched from blood (not recorded which). The receptors originated from a woman under 30 who had recovered from COVID-19.

This clone was seen a few times. DNA of the CDR3: TGTGCCAGCAGCGTAGCTCCCGGGGTGGGCACTGAAGCTTTCTTT. This encodes CASSVAPGVGTEAFF. The chain has TRBV9 and TRBJ1-1; no clear D gene. Germline V gene lookup returns CDR1 SGDLS and CDR2 YYNGEE. Trimming removed 0 bases at V and 4 bases at J, with 13 bases between. CDR3 length: 15 residues.

This sequence joins TRBV6-5 and TRBJ1-2; a possible D gene is TRBD1 (6 bases). CDR1 is MNHEY and CDR2 is SVGAGI in the germline V gene. Trimming removed 7 bases from V and 4 bases from J, with 13 bases in between. This CDR3 has 13 residues. As DNA, the CDR3 is TGTGCCAGCAACCAGGACAGTTCCTATGGCTACACCTTC. Translation: CASNQDSSYGYTF.

In its sample, this clone was seen a few times. The V and J genes are TRBV5-5 and TRBJ1-2, with TRBD1 matching over 7 bases. V lost 3 bases and J lost 5; bases outside the gene matches: 7. Germline V gene lookup returns CDR1 SGHKS and CDR2 YYEKEE (reference sequence). The length of the CDR3 is 14 residues. The CDR3: CASSSPGGRYGYTF. The CDR3 DNA sequence: TGTGCCAGCAGCTCCCCAGGGGGGCGGTATGGCTACACCTTC.

The rearrangement links TRBV5-4 to TRBJ2-5; TRBD2 agrees at 14 bases. Germline V CDR1 and CDR2: SGHNT, YYREEE (reference sequence). Trimming took 2 bases from V and 2 from J; bases not matched to a gene: 8. The CDR3 is 18 amino acids. The CDR3 DNA reads as TGTGCCAGCAGCTTCAGACTAGCGGGGGGGCGTAGTCAAGAGACCCAGTACTTC. It specifies CASSFRLAGGRSQETQYF.

V gene TRBV13 combines with J gene TRBJ1-2; no definite D call. The CDR3 sequence is 15 residues long. The ends were cut back, 8 bases at V and 1 base at J, with 17 bases in the middle. Germline CDR1 PRHDT, CDR2 FYEKMQ (reference sequence). CDR3 coding DNA: TGTGCCAGCTCTTTTTTGAGCGCCGATAACTATGGCTACACCTTC. It encodes CASSFLSADNYGYTF.

The chain uses TRBV19 and TRBJ1-5; D is possibly TRBD1 (5 bases). Germline V gene data show CDR1 as LNHDA and CDR2 as SQIVND (reference sequence). V was shortened by 5 bases and J by 4 bases, with 15 bases between the two germline ends. The CDR3 runs to 15 residues. This chain's CDR3 is CASSLVGQTNQPQHF. CDR3 DNA: TGTGCCAGTAGTTTGGTGGGGCAGACGAATCAGCCCCAGCATTTT.

This chain joins TRBV6-4 and TRBJ1-6; D gene unclear. V gave up 6 bases and J gave up 7 bases, with 16 bases separating them. Per the germline V gene, CDR1 is MRHNA and CDR2 is SNTAGT. The CDR3 loop spans 15 amino acids. This CDR3 reads CASRRDEVSNSPLHF. In nucleotides, the CDR3 is TGTGCCAGCAGACGAGACGAGGTGTCGAATTCACCCCTCCACTTT.

The rearrangement uses TRBV6-1 and TRBJ2-3; 9 bases line up with TRBD2. Germline V CDR1 and CDR2: MNHNS, SASEGT. This CDR3 has 16 amino acids. The trim removed 4 bases at V and 0 bases at J, leaving 5 bases unmatched. The CDR3 DNA is TGTGCCAGCAGTGTCAAGCGGGAGGAAAGCACAGATACGCAGTATTTT. Protein sequence: CASSVKREESTDTQYF.